The T cell receptor beta chain under discussion was sequenced for a study of blood T cell repertoires in COVID-19 (dated by TCRdb to the early 2020s). A note on the overall study: Samples from collaborators originated in the United States, Italy and Spain and spanned both the acute and convalescent phases of COVID-19. A freely available public database, intended as a resource for researchers studying the immune response to SARS-CoV-2, is where the repertoires were released. The sample metadata nearly always contained a de-identified subject ID, COVID-19 status, age in years and sex. The material from the prospective study consisted of cDNA or gDNA derived from T cells, B-cell-depleted T cells, or PBMCs. The samples were drawn from two sources: the first 160 participants of the ongoing ImmuneRACE study, and some 1,300 subjects contributed by 6 global collaborators. Where available, HLA class I and class II types were obtained from metadata supplied by the sample provider rather than from assay-based typing. Subjects who had been exposed to COVID-19, were actively infected with it, or had recovered from it provided the deeply sampled blood TCRbeta repertoires that made up the dataset. Points the paper makes about the study in general: Clinical and demographic metadata were provided uncurated, with the amount varying by source and participant.

TCRbeta CDR3 regions were amplified from genomic DNA using the immunoSEQ Assay, a bias-controlled multiplex PCR. Processing in the source paper ran as follows. Within the assay, amplification of reference gene primers was used to estimate how many nucleated cells each sample contained. To quantify the absolute abundance of each unique TCRbeta CDR3 rearrangement, sequence reads were collapsed and filtered. Productive Simpson clonality was computed per sample as the square root of Simpson's diversity index over productive rearrangements. Held by TCRdb, this immuneACCESS table contains in-frame sequences only and omits some clones. Under half of the omission traces to an unresolved V gene where checked; the cause of the rest is unknown. Clone size and V and J calls were adopted from that table, with D and trimming inferred from the DNA. The sample table contains 200,000 to 300,000 clones; only one count was recorded for about four fifths of them. The ten largest account for 6.5% to 9% of the sample.

One collaborating source in Seattle enrolled patients while the patients were actively infected and followed the patients over time throughout the course of disease. Whole blood was collected in K2EDTA tubes by collaborating institutions according to the institutions' own protocols. For TCRbeta analysis, collaborator samples were shipped as frozen whole blood, as isolated PBMCs, or as DNA extracted from either sample type. In regard to this clone: Its recognized antigen is unknown. Within one base of it there is no much larger clone, and no base qualities were kept.

The sequence was collected from a woman aged 80 or older with COVID-19, enrolled during active disease. Sequencing used peripheral blood.

This receptor carries the CDR3 CASSPQTRGDGYTF. The nucleotides read TGTGCCAGCAGCCCCCAGACGAGAGGAGATGGCTACACCTTC. The sequence links TRBV11-1 to TRBJ1-2; no D segment can be confidently identified. The junction carries 16 bases between V and J, which are trimmed by 5 bases and 6 bases respectively. Taken from cysteine to phenylalanine, the CDR3 has 14 residues. Only CDR3 DNA remains: 42 bases, in frame from the first base. The germline V gene encodes CDR1 SGHAT and CDR2 FQDESV (reference sequence).